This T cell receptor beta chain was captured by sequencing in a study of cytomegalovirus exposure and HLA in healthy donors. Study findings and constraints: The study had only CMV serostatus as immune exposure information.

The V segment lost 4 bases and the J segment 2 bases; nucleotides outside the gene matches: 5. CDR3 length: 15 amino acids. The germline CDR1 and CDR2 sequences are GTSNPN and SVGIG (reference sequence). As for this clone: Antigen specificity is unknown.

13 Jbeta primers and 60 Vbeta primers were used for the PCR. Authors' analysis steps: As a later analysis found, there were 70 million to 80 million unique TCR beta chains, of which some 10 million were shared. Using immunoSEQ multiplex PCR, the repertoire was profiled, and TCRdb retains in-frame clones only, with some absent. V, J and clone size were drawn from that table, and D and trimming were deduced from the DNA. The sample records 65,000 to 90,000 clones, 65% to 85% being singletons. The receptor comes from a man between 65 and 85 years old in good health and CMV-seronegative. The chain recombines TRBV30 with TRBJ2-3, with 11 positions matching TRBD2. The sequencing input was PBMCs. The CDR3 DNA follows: TGTGCCTGGAAACCGGGACTAGCGGTCACAGATACGCAGTATTTT. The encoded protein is CAWKPGLAVTDTQYF.